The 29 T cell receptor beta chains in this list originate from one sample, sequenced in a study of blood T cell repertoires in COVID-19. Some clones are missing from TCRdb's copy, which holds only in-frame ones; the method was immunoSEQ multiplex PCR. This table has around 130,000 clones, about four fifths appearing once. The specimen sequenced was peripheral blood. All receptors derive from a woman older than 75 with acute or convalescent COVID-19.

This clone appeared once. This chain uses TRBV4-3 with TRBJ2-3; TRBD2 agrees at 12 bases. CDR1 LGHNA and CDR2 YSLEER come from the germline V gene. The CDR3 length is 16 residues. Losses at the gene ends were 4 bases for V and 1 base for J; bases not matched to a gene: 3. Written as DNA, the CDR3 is TGCGCCAGCAGCCGCCGACTAGCGGGAGGCACAGATACGCAGTATTTT. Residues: CASSRRLAGGTDTQYF.

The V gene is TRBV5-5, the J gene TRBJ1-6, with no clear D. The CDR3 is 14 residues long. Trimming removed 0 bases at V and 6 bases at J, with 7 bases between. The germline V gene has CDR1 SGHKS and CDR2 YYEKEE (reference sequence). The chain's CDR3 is CASSLVEGNSPLHF. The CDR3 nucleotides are TGTGCCAGCAGCTTGGTGGAGGGTAATTCACCCCTCCACTTT.

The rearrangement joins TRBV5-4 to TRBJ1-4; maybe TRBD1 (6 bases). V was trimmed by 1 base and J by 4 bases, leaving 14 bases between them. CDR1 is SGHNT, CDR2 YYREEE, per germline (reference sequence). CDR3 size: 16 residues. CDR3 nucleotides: TGTGCCAGCAGCTTGAACGCGGACAGTAATAATGAAAAACTGTTTTTT. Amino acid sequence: CASSLNADSNNEKLFF.

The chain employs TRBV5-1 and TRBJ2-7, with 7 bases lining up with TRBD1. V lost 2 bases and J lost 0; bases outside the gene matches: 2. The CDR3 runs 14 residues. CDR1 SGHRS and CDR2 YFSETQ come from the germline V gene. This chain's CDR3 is CASSFGTDSYEQYF. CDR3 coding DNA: TGCGCCAGCAGCTTTGGGACAGACTCCTACGAGCAGTACTTC.

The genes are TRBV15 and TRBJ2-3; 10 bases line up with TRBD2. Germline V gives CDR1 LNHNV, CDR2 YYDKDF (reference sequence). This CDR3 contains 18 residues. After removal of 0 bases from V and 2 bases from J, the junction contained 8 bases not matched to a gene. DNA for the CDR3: TGTGCCACCAGCAGAGATGAGCTGCTAGCGGGAGCCACAGATACGCAGTATTTT. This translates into CATSRDELLAGATDTQYF. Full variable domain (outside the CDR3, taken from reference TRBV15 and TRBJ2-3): DAMVIQNPRYQVTQFGKPVTLSCSQTLNHNVMYWYQQKSSQAPKLLFHYYDKDFNNEADTPDNFQSRRPNTSFCFLDIRSPGLGDTAMYLCATSRDELLAGATDTQYFGPGTRLTVL.

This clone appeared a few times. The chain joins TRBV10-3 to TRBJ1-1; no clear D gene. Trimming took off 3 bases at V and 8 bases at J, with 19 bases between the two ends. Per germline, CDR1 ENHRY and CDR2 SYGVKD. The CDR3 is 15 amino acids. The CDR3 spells CAISDFLGRRSEAFF. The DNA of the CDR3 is TGTGCCATCAGTGACTTCCTCGGGAGGAGGAGCGAAGCTTTCTTT.

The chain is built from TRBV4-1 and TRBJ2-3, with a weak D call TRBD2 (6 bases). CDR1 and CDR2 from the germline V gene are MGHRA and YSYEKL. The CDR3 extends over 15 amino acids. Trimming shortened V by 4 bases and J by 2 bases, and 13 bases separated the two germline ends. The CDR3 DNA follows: TGCGCCAGCAGCCGTTCGGAGGGAGTCACAGATACGCAGTATTTT. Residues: CASSRSEGVTDTQYF.

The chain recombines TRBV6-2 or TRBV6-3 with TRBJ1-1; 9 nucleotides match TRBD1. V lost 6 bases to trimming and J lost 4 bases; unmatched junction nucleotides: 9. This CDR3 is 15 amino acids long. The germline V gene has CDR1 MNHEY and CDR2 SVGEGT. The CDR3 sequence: CASSFYRGRGTEAFF. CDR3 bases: TGTGCCAGCAGCTTCTACAGGGGGCGCGGCACTGAAGCTTTCTTT.

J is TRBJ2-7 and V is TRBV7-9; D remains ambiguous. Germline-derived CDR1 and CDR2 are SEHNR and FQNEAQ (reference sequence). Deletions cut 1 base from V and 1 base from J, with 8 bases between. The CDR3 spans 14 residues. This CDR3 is CASSLGPQSYEQYF. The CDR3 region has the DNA TGTGCCAGCAGCTTAGGGCCCCAGTCCTACGAGCAGTACTTC.

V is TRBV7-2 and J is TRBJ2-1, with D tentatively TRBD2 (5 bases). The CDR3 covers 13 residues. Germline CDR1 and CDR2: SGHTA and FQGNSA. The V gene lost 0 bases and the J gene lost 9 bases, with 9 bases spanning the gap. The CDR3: CASSLAGGLEQFF. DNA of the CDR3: TGTGCCAGCAGCTTAGCGGGCGGGCTTGAGCAGTTCTTC.

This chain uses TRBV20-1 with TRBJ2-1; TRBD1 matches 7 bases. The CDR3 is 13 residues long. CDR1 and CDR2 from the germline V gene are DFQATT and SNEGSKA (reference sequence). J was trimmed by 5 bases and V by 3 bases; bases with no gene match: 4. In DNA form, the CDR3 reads TGCAGTGCTAGTGCAGGGGGTAACAATGAGCAGTTCTTC. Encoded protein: CSASAGGNNEQFF.

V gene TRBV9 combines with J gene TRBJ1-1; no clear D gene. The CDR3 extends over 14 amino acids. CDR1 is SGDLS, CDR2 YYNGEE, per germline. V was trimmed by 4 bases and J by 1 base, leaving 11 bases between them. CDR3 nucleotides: TGTGCCAGCAGCTATGGGTACAGGAACACTGAAGCTTTCTTT. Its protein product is CASSYGYRNTEAFF. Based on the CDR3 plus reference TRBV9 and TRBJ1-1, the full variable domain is DSGVTQTPKHLITATGQRVTLRCSPRSGDLSVYWYQQSLDQGLQFLIQYYNGEERAKGNILERFSAQQFPDLHSELNLSSLELGDSALYFCASSYGYRNTEAFFGQGTRLTVV.

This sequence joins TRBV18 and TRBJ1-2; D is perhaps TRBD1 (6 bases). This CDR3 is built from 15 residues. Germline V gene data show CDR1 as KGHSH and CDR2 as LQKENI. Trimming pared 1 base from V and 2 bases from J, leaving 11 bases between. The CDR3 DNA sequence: TGTGCCAGCTCACCACGGACAGCCGTAAACTATGGCTACACCTTC. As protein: CASSPRTAVNYGYTF.

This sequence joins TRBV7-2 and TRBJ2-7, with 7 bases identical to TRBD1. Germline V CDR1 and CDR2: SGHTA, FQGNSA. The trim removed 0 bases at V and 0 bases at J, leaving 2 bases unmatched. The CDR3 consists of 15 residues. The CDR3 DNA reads TGTGCCAGCAGCTTAGCGGGGGACAGCTCCTACGAGCAGTACTTC. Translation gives CASSLAGDSSYEQYF. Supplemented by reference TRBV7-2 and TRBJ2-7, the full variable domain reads GAGVSQSPSNKVTEKGKDVELRCDPISGHTALYWYRQSLGQGLEFLIYFQGNSAPDKSGLPSDRFSAERTGGSVSTLTIQRTQQEDSAVYLCASSLAGDSSYEQYFGPGTRLTVT.

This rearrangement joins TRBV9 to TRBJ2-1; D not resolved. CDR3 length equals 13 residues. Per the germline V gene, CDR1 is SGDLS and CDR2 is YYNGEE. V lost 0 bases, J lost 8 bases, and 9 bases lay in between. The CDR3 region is CASSVGHLDEQFF. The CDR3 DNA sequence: TGTGCCAGCAGCGTAGGACATTTGGATGAGCAGTTCTTC.

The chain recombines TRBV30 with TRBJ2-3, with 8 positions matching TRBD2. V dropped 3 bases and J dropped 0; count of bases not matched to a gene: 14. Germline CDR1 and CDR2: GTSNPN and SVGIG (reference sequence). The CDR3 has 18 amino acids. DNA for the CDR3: TGTGCCTGGAGAAGGGGCCGAATAGCGGGATTGAGCACAGATACGCAGTATTTT. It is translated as CAWRRGRIAGLSTDTQYF.

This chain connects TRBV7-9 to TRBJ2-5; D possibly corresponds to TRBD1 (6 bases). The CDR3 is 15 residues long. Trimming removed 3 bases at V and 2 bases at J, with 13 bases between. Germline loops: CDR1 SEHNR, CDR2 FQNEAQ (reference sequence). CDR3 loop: CASSFYRDKQETQYF. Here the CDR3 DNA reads TGTGCCAGCAGCTTTTACCGGGACAAACAAGAGACCCAGTACTTC. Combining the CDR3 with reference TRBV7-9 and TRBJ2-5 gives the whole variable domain DTGVSQNPRHKITKRGQNVTFRCDPISEHNRLYWYRQTLGQGPEFLTYFQNEAQLEKSRLLSDRFSAERPKGSFSTLEIQRTEQGDSAMYLCASSFYRDKQETQYFGPGTRLLVL.

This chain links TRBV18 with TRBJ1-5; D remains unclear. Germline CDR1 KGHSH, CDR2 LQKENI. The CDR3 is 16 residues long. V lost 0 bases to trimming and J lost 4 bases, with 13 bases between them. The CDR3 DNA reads TGTGCCAGCTCACCACCGTCAGCGCGCCAGAATCAGCCCCAGCATTTT. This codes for CASSPPSARQNQPQHF.

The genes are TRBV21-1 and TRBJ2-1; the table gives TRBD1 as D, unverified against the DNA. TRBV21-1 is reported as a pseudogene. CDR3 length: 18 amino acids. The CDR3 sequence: CASRYRGSGVRISNEQFF. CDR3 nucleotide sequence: TGTGCCAGCAGGTACAGGGGTTCGGGGGTTCGCATTTCCAATGAGCAGTTCTTC.

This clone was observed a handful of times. The CDR3 DNA is TGCGCCAGCAGCCCGCTGGGGACAGGGAATGAAAAACTGTTTTTT. Translation: CASSPLGTGNEKLFF. This chain joins TRBV4-1 and TRBJ1-4; 9 bases fit TRBD1. The CDR3 is 15 amino acids. Germline lookup yields CDR1 MGHRA and CDR2 YSYEKL. V shed 4 bases, J shed 5 bases, and the junction held 5 bases outside the gene matches.

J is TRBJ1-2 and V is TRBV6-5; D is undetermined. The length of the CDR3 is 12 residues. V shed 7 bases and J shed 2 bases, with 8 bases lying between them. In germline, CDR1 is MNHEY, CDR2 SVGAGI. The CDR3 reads CASTTENYGYTF. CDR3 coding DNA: TGTGCCAGCACTACAGAAAACTATGGCTACACCTTC.

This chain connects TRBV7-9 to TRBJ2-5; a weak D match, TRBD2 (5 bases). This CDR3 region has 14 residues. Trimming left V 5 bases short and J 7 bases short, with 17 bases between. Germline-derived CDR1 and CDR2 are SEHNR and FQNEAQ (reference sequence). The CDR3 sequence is CASSTTSIEGTQYF. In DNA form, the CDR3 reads TGTGCCAGCAGCACGACGTCGATAGAGGGGACCCAGTACTTC.

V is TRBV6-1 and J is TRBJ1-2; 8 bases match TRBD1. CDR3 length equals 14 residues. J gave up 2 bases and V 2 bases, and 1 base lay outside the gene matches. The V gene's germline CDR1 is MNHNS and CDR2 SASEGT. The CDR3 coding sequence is TGTGCCAGCAGTGAAAACAGGGGGAACTATGGCTACACCTTC. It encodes CASSENRGNYGYTF.

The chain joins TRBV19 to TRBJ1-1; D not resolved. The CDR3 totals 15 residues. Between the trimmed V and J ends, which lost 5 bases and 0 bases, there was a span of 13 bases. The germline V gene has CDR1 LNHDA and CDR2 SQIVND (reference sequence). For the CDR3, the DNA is TGTGCCAGTAGTCCCCAGGCCGGGATGAACACTGAAGCTTTCTTT. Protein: CASSPQAGMNTEAFF.

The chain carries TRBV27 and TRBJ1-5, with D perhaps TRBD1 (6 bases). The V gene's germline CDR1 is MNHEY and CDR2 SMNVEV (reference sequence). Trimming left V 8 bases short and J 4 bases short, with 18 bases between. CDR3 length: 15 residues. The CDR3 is CASGLREQGNQPQHF. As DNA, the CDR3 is TGTGCCAGCGGCTTACGCGAACAGGGTAATCAGCCCCAGCATTTT.

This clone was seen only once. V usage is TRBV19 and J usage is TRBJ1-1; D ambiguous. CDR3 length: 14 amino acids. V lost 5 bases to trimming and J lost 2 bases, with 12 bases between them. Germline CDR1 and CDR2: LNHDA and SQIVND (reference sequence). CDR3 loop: CASSPRVKNTEAFF. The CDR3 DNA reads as TGTGCCAGTAGTCCCCGGGTGAAAAACACTGAAGCTTTCTTT.

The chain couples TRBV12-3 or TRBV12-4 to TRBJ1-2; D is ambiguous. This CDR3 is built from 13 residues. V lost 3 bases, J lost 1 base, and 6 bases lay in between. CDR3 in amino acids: CASSFSLNYGYTF. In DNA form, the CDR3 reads TGTGCCAGCAGTTTTTCACTTAACTATGGCTACACCTTC.

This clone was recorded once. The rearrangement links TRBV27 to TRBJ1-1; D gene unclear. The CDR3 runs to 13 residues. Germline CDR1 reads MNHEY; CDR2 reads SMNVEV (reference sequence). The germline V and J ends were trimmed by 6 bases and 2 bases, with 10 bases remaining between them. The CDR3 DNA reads TGTGCCAGCAGGGGAGGGAGTAACACTGAAGCTTTCTTT. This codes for CASRGGSNTEAFF.

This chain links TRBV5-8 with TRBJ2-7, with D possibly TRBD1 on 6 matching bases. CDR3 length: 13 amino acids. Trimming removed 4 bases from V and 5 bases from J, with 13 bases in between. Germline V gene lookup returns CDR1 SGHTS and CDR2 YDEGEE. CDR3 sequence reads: CASSPTGSDEQYF. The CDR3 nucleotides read TGTGCCAGCAGCCCTACAGGGAGCGACGAGCAGTACTTC. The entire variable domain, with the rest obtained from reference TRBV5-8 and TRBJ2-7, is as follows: EAGVTQSPTHLIKTRGQQATLRCSPISGHTSVYWYQQALGLGLQFLLWYDEGEERNRGNFPPRFSGRQFPNYSSELNVNALELEDSALYLCASSPTGSDEQYFGPGTRLTVT.